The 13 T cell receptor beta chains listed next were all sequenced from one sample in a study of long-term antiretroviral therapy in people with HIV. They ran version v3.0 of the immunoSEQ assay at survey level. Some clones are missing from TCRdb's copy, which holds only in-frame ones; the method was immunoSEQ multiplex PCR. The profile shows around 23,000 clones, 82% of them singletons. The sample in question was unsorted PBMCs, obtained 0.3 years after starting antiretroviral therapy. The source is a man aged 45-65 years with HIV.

This CDR3 is CASGIQNEQFF. CDR3 DNA: TGTGCCAGCGGTATCCAGAATGAGCAGTTCTTC. The chain links TRBV13 to TRBJ2-1; the D is unclear. V was trimmed by 8 bases and J by 7 bases, leaving 9 bases between them. CDR3 length equals 11 residues. Per germline, CDR1 PRHDT and CDR2 FYEKMQ (reference sequence). The full variable domain, rest sourced from reference TRBV13 and TRBJ2-1, is AAGVIQSPRHLIKEKRETATLKCYPIPRHDTVYWYQQGPGQDPQFLISFYEKMQSDKGSIPDRFSAQQFSDYHSELNMSSLELGDSALYFCASGIQNEQFFGPGTRLTVL.

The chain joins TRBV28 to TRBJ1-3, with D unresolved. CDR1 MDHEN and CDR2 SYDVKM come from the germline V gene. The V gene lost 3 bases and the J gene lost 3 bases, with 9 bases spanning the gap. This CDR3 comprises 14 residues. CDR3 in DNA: TGTGCCAGCAGTTTCCCAGAGGTTGGAAACACCATATATTTT. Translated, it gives CASSFPEVGNTIYF.

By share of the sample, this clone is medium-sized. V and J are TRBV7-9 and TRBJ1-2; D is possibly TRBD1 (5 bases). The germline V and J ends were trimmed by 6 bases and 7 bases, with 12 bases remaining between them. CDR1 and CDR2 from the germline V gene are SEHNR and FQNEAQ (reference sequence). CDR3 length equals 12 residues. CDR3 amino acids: CASSTGFVGYTF. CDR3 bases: TGTGCCAGCAGTACAGGATTTGTTGGCTACACCTTC.

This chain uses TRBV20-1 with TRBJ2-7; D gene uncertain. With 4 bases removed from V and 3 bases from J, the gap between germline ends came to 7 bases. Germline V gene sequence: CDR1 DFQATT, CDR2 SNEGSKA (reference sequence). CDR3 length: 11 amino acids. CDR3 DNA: TGCAGTGCTACCGGAGTCTACGAGCAGTACTTC. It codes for CSATGVYEQYF.

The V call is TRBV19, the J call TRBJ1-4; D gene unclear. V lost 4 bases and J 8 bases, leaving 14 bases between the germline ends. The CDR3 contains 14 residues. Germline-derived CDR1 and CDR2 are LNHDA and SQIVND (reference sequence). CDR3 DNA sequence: TGTGCCAGTAGTACCCGTAAGGACCGGGAAAAACTGTTTTTT. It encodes CASSTRKDREKLFF. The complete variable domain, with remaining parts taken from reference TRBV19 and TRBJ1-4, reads DGGITQSPKYLFRKEGQNVTLSCEQNLNHDAMYWYRQDPGQGLRLIYYSQIVNDFQKGDIAEGYSVSREKKESFPLTVTSAQKNPTAFYLCASSTRKDREKLFFGSGTQLSVL.

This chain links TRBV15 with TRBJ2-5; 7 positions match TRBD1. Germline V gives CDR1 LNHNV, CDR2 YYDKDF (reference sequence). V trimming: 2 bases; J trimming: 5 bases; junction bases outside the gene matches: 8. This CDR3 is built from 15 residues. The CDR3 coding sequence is TGTGCCACCAGCAGACGGACAGGAGCGTACGAGACCCAGTACTTC. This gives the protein CATSRRTGAYETQYF.

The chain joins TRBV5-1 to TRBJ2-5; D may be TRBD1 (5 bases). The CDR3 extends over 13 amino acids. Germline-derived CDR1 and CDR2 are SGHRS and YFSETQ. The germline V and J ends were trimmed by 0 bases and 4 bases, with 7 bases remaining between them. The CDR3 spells CASSLGRVETQYF. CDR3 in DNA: TGCGCCAGCAGCTTGGGCAGGGTAGAGACCCAGTACTTC.

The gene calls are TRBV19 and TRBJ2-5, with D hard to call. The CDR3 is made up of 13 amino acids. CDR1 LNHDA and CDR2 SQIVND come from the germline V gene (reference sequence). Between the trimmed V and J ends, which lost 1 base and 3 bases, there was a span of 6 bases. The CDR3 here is CASSIANEETQYF. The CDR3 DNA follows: TGTGCCAGTAGTATAGCGAACGAAGAGACCCAGTACTTC.

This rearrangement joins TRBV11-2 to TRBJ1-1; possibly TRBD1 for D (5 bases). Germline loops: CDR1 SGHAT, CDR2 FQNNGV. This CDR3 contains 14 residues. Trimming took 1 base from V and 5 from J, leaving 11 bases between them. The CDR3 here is CASSLGAGKTEAFF. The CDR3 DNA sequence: TGTGCCAGCAGCTTAGGGGCAGGGAAGACTGAAGCTTTCTTT.

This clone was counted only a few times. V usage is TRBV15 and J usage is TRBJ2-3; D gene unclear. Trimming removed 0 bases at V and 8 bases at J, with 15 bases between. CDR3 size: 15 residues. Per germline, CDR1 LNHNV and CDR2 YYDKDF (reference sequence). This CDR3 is CATSRDQWLSGTQYF. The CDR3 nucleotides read TGTGCCACCAGCAGAGATCAATGGCTCAGTGGTACGCAGTATTTT.

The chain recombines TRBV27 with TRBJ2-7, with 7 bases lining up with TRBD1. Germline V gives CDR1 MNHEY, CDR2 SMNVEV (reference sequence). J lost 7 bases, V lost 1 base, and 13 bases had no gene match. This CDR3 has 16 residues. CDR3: CASSLFTGADPEEQYF. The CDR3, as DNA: TGTGCCAGCAGTTTATTCACAGGGGCGGACCCTGAGGAGCAGTACTTC.

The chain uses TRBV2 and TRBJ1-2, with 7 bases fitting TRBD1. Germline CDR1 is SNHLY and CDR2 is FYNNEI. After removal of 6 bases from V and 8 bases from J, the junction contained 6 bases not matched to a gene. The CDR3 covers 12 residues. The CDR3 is CASSATGRGYTF. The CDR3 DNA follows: TGTGCCAGCAGCGCGACAGGGCGAGGCTACACCTTC.

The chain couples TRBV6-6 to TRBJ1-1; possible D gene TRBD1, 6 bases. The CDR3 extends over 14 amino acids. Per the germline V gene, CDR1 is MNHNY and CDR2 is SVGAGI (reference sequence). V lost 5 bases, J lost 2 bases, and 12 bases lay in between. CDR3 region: CASSLGQINTEAFF. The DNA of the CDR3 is TGTGCCAGCAGTCTCGGACAGATTAACACTGAAGCTTTCTTT.